This paragraph covers one T cell receptor beta chain sequence. The data belong to a study of shared clonotypes between healthy human individuals. Overall study context: The study drew on a couple of women and a few men aged 18 to 49 as donors.

Splitting the CD4+ cells yielded a CD45RA+ naive subset and a CD45RA-negative memory subset. The method was immunoSEQ multiplex PCR; TCRdb's version includes in-frame clones alone and lacks a portion of them. Of 1,500,000 or so clones in the sample, over 95% were seen once. V shed 4 bases and J shed 4 bases, with 13 bases lying between them. This CDR3 region has 14 residues. Per the germline V gene, CDR1 is SGHAT and CDR2 is FQNNGV. This TCR came from a man aged 25-40 years in good health. The chain links TRBV11-2 to TRBJ1-2; D gene unclear. Sample: naive CD4+ T cells sorted from blood. Subset in this sample: CD45RA+ positively selected. CDR3 coding DNA: TGTGCCAGCAGCTCGGTCCGGGTTTTCTATGGCTACACCTTC. Translation: CASSSVRVFYGYTF.